These 5 T cell receptor beta chains were all obtained from the same sample, sequenced in a study of Ad26.COV2.S vaccination and SARS-CoV-2 variants. Libraries were prepared by immunoSEQ multiplex PCR; TCRdb keeps only in-frame clonotypes and omits some of them. The repertoire holds more than 300,000 clones, around four fifths seen once, with roughly 2% in the top ten. The treatment is: some 19 received Ad26.COV2.S at low or high dose, single or two shots; roughly 5 received placebo; per-sample allocation not given. Day 63 following the first vaccine or placebo injection was when the samples were taken. Sample: peripheral blood, taken in a trial of Ad26.COV2.S vaccine versus placebo. The receptors originated from a person aged 18-60 years who received the Ad26.COV2.S COVID-19 vaccine or a placebo.

The gene calls are TRBV15 and TRBJ2-1, with 9 nucleotides matching TRBD1. Looked up from germline, CDR1 is LNHNV and CDR2 is YYDKDF (reference sequence). The CDR3 runs to 15 residues. Losses at the gene ends were 3 bases for V and 7 bases for J; bases not matched to a gene: 7. CDR3 sequence: CATSRGGTGRNEQFF. The CDR3 DNA sequence: TGTGCCACCAGCAGGGGCGGGACAGGGCGTAATGAGCAGTTCTTC. The full variable domain, rest sourced from reference TRBV15 and TRBJ2-1, is DAMVIQNPRYQVTQFGKPVTLSCSQTLNHNVMYWYQQKSSQAPKLLFHYYDKDFNNEADTPDNFQSRRPNTSFCFLDIRSPGLGDTAMYLCATSRGGTGRNEQFFGPGTRLTVL.

This clone was counted a single time. The chain recombines TRBV24-1 with TRBJ2-6; 8 positions agree with TRBD1. Germline loops: CDR1 KGHDR, CDR2 SFDVKD. The V segment lost 7 bases and the J segment 4 bases; nucleotides outside the gene matches: 8. The CDR3 is 16 amino acids. This CDR3 reads CATSRTDRAGANVLTF. Written as DNA, the CDR3 is TGTGCCACCAGCCGGACGGACAGGGCCGGGGCCAACGTCCTGACTTTC.

The CDR3 coding sequence is TGCGCCAGCAGAGTCGGGACAGGTAGAAATCAGCCCCAGCATTTT. It codes for CASRVGTGRNQPQHF. The genes are TRBV5-1 and TRBJ1-5; 8 positions match TRBD1. With V trimmed by 5 bases and J by 4 bases, 8 bases remained unmatched. This CDR3 comprises 15 residues. Per the germline V gene, CDR1 is SGHRS and CDR2 is YFSETQ.

On this clone itself: The sample carries other DNA sequences with the same CDR3. V gene TRBV6-5 combines with J gene TRBJ1-5; D unclear. Germline lookup yields CDR1 MNHEY and CDR2 SVGAGI. There are 15 residues in the CDR3. With 3 bases removed from V and 0 bases from J, the gap between germline ends came to 9 bases. This CDR3 is CASSYSRDSNQPQHF. The CDR3 nucleotides are TGTGCCAGCAGTTATAGTCGAGATAGCAATCAGCCCCAGCATTTT.

This clone was observed a single time. V and J are TRBV3-1 (or the pseudogene TRBV3-2) and TRBJ2-5; weak D call: TRBD2 (5 bases). This CDR3 spans 14 amino acids. V lost 3 bases and J lost 4, with 12 bases in between. Germline V gene data show CDR1 as LGHDT and CDR2 as YNNKEL (reference sequence). In DNA form, the CDR3 reads TGTGCCAGCAGCCAGGGAGCCTTCGCAGAGACCCAGTACTTC. Translating gives CASSQGAFAETQYF.